These 26 T cell receptor beta chains originate from one sample sequenced in a study of T cell responses to AZD1222 COVID-19 vaccine. The repertoire was sequenced with immunoSEQ multiplex PCR; TCRdb's copy has only in-frame clones and lacks some. Of some 180,000 clones in the sample, around 90% were seen once. Material: peripheral blood, obtained 28 days after the second AZD1222 dose. Receptors were obtained from an adult who received the AZD1222 COVID-19 vaccine.

This clone was observed once. The chain joins TRBV7-8 to TRBJ2-7; the match to TRBD2 covers 9 bases. The CDR3 has 15 residues. V shed 3 bases and J 2 bases; nucleotides not matched to a gene: 5. The germline V gene encodes CDR1 SGHVS and CDR2 FQNEAQ. CDR3 loop: CASSFSGSTAYEQYF. CDR3 DNA: TGTGCCAGCAGCTTTAGCGGGAGTACAGCCTACGAGCAGTACTTC. The entire variable domain, with the rest obtained from reference TRBV7-8 and TRBJ2-7, is as follows: GAGVSQSPRYKVAKRGQDVALRCDPISGHVSLFWYQQALGQGPEFLTYFQNEAQLDKSGLPSDRFFAERPEGSVSTLKIQRTQQEDSAVYLCASSFSGSTAYEQYFGPGTRLTVT.

This chain links TRBV13 with TRBJ1-6; 8 bases match TRBD1. The V and J ends lost 6 bases and 6 bases, in that order; junction bases with no gene match: 4. The length of the CDR3 is 14 residues. Germline CDR1 and CDR2: PRHDT and FYEKMQ (reference sequence). Here the CDR3 reads CASRETGVNSPLHF. The CDR3 DNA reads as TGTGCCAGCAGGGAGACAGGGGTTAATTCACCCCTCCACTTT.

This chain uses TRBV15 with TRBJ1-2; 8 bases align to TRBD1. Trimming at V came to 0 bases and at J to 6 bases, leaving 9 bases not matched to a gene. The CDR3 extends over 16 amino acids. Germline V gene data show CDR1 as LNHNV and CDR2 as YYDKDF (reference sequence). The CDR3 here is CATSRDKGQGGDGYTF. CDR3 coding DNA: TGTGCCACCAGCAGAGATAAAGGACAGGGTGGGGATGGCTACACCTTC.

The chain is built from TRBV14 and TRBJ2-7; D is undetermined. This CDR3 contains 12 residues. Germline V gene data show CDR1 as SGHDN and CDR2 as FVKESK. V lost 0 bases to trimming and J lost 4 bases, with 4 bases between them. CDR3 residues: CASSQDLYEQYF. The CDR3 nucleotides are TGTGCCAGCAGCCAAGATCTTTACGAGCAGTACTTC.

The chain is built from TRBV6-2 or TRBV6-3 and TRBJ1-5; perhaps TRBD1 as D (6 bases). CDR1 and CDR2 (germline): MNHEY, SVGEGT. The CDR3 totals 20 residues. Trimming removed 5 bases at V and 2 bases at J, with 28 bases between. The CDR3 spells CASSRWEGGVSGIGNQPQHF. The CDR3, as DNA: TGTGCCAGCAGTCGTTGGGAGGGGGGGGTATCGGGAATCGGCAATCAGCCCCAGCATTTT.

The rearrangement links TRBV2 to TRBJ2-3; tentative D call: TRBD1 (6 bases). Trimming removed 3 bases from V and 1 base from J, with 8 bases in between. The CDR3 totals 14 residues. Germline V gene lookup returns CDR1 SNHLY and CDR2 FYNNEI. CDR3 coding DNA: TGTGCCAGCAGTGACCGGACAGGCACAGATACGCAGTATTTT. Translation: CASSDRTGTDTQYF.

V and J are TRBV7-8 and TRBJ1-2, with 8 bases lining up with TRBD1. CDR3 size: 13 residues. V shed 5 bases and J 6 bases; nucleotides not matched to a gene: 5. Germline loops: CDR1 SGHVS, CDR2 FQNEAQ. As DNA, the CDR3 is TGTGCCAGCAGCCAGAGGACAGGGAATGGCTACACCTTC. It encodes CASSQRTGNGYTF.

The V call is TRBV7-2, the J call TRBJ1-1; TRBD1 matches 10 bases. Germline assignment: CDR1 SGHTA and CDR2 FQGNSA. This CDR3 region has 18 residues. V trimming: 4 bases; J trimming: 1 base; junction bases outside the gene matches: 12. In DNA, the CDR3 is TGTGCCAGCAGCTCATTAACCGACAGGGGGCGTGGGAACACTGAAGCTTTCTTT. Amino acids: CASSSLTDRGRGNTEAFF.

The chain carries TRBV5-4 and TRBJ1-1; D may be TRBD1 (5 bases). V lost 0 bases and J 4 bases, leaving 16 bases between the germline ends. From germline, CDR1 is SGHNT and CDR2 YYREEE (reference sequence). The CDR3 runs 16 residues. CDR3 sequence (DNA): TGTGCCAGCAGCTTGGGAGGCGGGGCCAGGCGCACTGAAGCTTTCTTT. Protein product: CASSLGGGARRTEAFF.

The gene calls are TRBV7-8 and TRBJ1-1; possibly TRBD1 for D (5 bases). Germline V lookup: CDR1 SGHVS, CDR2 FQNEAQ. This CDR3 spans 15 amino acids. Trimming stripped 2 bases from V and 0 bases from J, with 10 bases between. Here the CDR3 reads CASSLYGGMNTEAFF. The CDR3, as DNA: TGTGCCAGCAGCTTATATGGGGGAATGAACACTGAAGCTTTCTTT.

This clone is classed as medium-sized. This chain connects TRBV18 to TRBJ1-5; 9 bases agree with TRBD1. Germline V CDR1 and CDR2: KGHSH, LQKENI. The CDR3 length is 15 residues. V shed 5 bases, J shed 4 bases, and the junction held 6 bases outside the gene matches. This chain's CDR3 is CASSFGQGINQPQHF. The DNA for the CDR3 is TGTGCCAGCTCATTCGGACAGGGGATTAATCAGCCCCAGCATTTT.

This clone was seen once. This chain connects TRBV5-4 to TRBJ2-7, with 7 bases identical to TRBD2. Trimming at V came to 1 base and at J to 0 bases, leaving 7 bases not matched to a gene. This CDR3 spans 16 amino acids. Per germline, CDR1 SGHNT and CDR2 YYREEE (reference sequence). The CDR3 here is CASSLRWDYLSYEQYF. DNA for the CDR3: TGTGCCAGCAGCTTGAGGTGGGACTACCTCTCCTACGAGCAGTACTTC.

This chain uses TRBV6-2 or TRBV6-3 with TRBJ1-6; 7 positions match TRBD1. The J segment lost 7 bases and the V segment lost 5 bases, leaving 8 bases of the junction unmatched. Germline V gene sequence: CDR1 MNHEY, CDR2 SVGEGT. The CDR3 runs 15 residues. The CDR3 region is CASSTRQGGNSPLHF. The DNA of the CDR3 is TGTGCCAGCAGTACTCGACAGGGAGGGAATTCACCCCTCCACTTT.

This chain uses TRBV3-1 (or the pseudogene TRBV3-2) with TRBJ1-6; D is undetermined. This CDR3 contains 16 residues. The V and J ends lost 0 bases and 8 bases respectively, with 14 bases between them. Germline values: CDR1 LGHDT, CDR2 YNNKEL (reference sequence). The CDR3 sequence is CASSQEAFFGDSPLHF. The CDR3 DNA follows: TGTGCCAGCAGCCAAGAGGCTTTTTTCGGTGATTCACCCCTCCACTTT.

The chain has TRBV12-3 or TRBV12-4 and TRBJ1-1, with TRBD1 as a possible D gene (6 bases). The CDR3 has 11 residues. Trimming left V 7 bases short and J 7 bases short, with 10 bases between. Here the CDR3 reads CASTQDSEAFF. The CDR3 DNA reads as TGTGCCAGCACTCAGGACAGTGAAGCTTTCTTT.

The chain is built from TRBV6-5 and TRBJ2-5; 10 nucleotides line up with TRBD2. Trimming removed 6 bases from V and 5 bases from J; junction bases left unmatched: 6. CDR1 MNHEY and CDR2 SVGAGI come from the germline V gene. The CDR3 extends over 14 amino acids. In DNA form, the CDR3 reads TGTGCCAGCAGCGTAGCGGGGGGTACCGAGACCCAGTACTTC. Its protein is CASSVAGGTETQYF.

This clone was recorded only once. The CDR3 loop reads CASSGQGYGYTF. Here the CDR3 DNA reads TGTGCCAGCAGTGGGCAGGGGTATGGCTACACCTTC. The genes are TRBV28 and TRBJ1-2; D may be TRBD1 (6 bases). Germline lookup yields CDR1 MDHEN and CDR2 SYDVKM. This CDR3 is built from 12 residues. The germline V and J ends were trimmed by 5 bases and 5 bases, with 9 bases remaining between them.

The sample holds one count of this clone. The chain links TRBV24-1 to TRBJ1-1; 11 nucleotides align to TRBD1. The germline V gene has CDR1 KGHDR and CDR2 SFDVKD. The CDR3 covers 16 residues. With 2 bases clipped from V and 5 bases from J, the junction kept 6 bases outside the gene matches. The chain's CDR3 is CATSDSGTGGGTEAFF. In nucleotides, the CDR3 is TGTGCCACCAGTGATTCCGGGACAGGGGGAGGAACTGAAGCTTTCTTT.

The chain recombines TRBV7-2 with TRBJ2-1; weak D call: TRBD2 (5 bases). This CDR3 is built from 12 residues. The germline V and J ends were trimmed by 5 bases and 7 bases, with 9 bases remaining between them. CDR1 is SGHTA, CDR2 FQGNSA, per germline. Written as DNA, the CDR3 is TGTGCCAGCAGCCCCGGACTGAATGAGCAGTTCTTC. Residues: CASSPGLNEQFF.

The chain joins TRBV6-2 or TRBV6-3 to TRBJ2-7, with D hard to call. The CDR3 spans 15 residues. The germline V and J ends were trimmed by 6 bases and 0 bases, with 15 bases remaining between them. Germline loops: CDR1 MNHEY, CDR2 SVGEGT. The chain's CDR3 is CASSFWGRSSYEQYF. CDR3 DNA: TGTGCCAGCAGCTTCTGGGGTCGGAGCTCCTACGAGCAGTACTTC.

This chain links TRBV6-5 with TRBJ1-1; D call uncertain. The CDR3 spans 11 residues. Per the germline V gene, CDR1 is MNHEY and CDR2 is SVGAGI. The V end was cut by 6 bases, the J end by 10 bases, with 12 bases between. In nucleotides, the CDR3 is TGTGCCAGCAGCCTCGGGGTCAGAGCTTTCTTT. Translation gives CASSLGVRAFF.

The J gene is TRBJ2-3, the V gene TRBV3-1 (or the pseudogene TRBV3-2), with TRBD1 identical over 7 bases. This CDR3 spans 16 amino acids. Germline CDR1 is LGHDT and CDR2 is YNNKEL (reference sequence). The ends lost 0 bases at V and 1 base at J; junction bases unmatched: 4. CDR3 DNA sequence: TGTGCCAGCAGCCAAGATTTGACAGGGCGCACAGATACGCAGTATTTT. Residues: CASSQDLTGRTDTQYF.

This rearrangement joins TRBV9 to TRBJ2-5; D may match TRBD1 or TRBD2 (7 bases each). This CDR3 region has 14 residues. The V gene's germline CDR1 is SGDLS and CDR2 YYNGEE. The V end was cut by 3 bases, the J end by 5 bases, with 14 bases between. The CDR3 DNA is TGTGCCAGCAGCGCCGACCAGGGGGGGGAGACCCAGTACTTC. This encodes CASSADQGGETQYF.

The V call is TRBV24-1, the J call TRBJ2-2; TRBD1 matches at 8 bases. The V gene's germline CDR1 is KGHDR and CDR2 SFDVKD. The CDR3 spans 16 residues. V shed 4 bases, J shed 1 base, and the junction held 4 bases outside the gene matches. CDR3 DNA: TGTGCCACCAGTGACCACGGACAGGGGAACACCGGGGAGCTGTTTTTT. Translating it yields CATSDHGQGNTGELFF.

This clone came up once. J is TRBJ1-4 and V is TRBV7-9; D perhaps matches TRBD1 (6 bases). The germline CDR1 and CDR2 sequences are SEHNR and FQNEAQ (reference sequence). Trimming cost V 4 bases and J 0 bases, with 9 bases left between them. The CDR3 totals 15 residues. CDR3 bases: TGTGCCAGCAGCTCAGGGGATGCAACTAATGAAAAACTGTTTTTT. Its translation: CASSSGDATNEKLFF.

This rearrangement joins TRBV12-3 or TRBV12-4 to TRBJ2-3; 10 nucleotides match TRBD2. The CDR3 sequence is 13 residues long. The V segment lost 7 bases and the J segment 3 bases; nucleotides outside the gene matches: 1. Here the CDR3 DNA reads TGTGCCAGCAAGCGGGGGGGAACAGATACGCAGTATTTT. This translates into CASKRGGTDTQYF.